This T cell receptor (beta chain) originates from a study of post-analysis software for immune sequencing data. Study results and caveats: Compared with controls, patients had more of about 5 TRBV segments, including TRBV5-6, TRBV5-1 and TRBV20-1.

The CDR3 length is 11 residues. V lost 7 bases and J lost 9, with 9 bases in between. The germline CDR1 and CDR2 sequences are MNHNY and SVGAGI (reference sequence). As to this clonotype: Its antigen is not identified.

Carried by the TCR beta cDNA libraries were unique molecular identifiers. Yield was approximately 500,000 cDNA molecules from roughly 0.93 to 9.6 million T cells. TCRdb reprocessed the PCR reads with MiXCR, giving one entry per CDR3 protein. In the table there are roughly 600,000 distinct CDR3 sequences, about 40% of which are singletons. This chain connects TRBV6-6 to TRBJ1-4; D is ambiguous. The sample consisted of blood. This clonotype originated in a girl between 10 and 17 years old with multiple sclerosis. CDR3: CASISSQKLFF. CDR3 nucleotide sequence: TGTGCCAGCATCAGCTCTCAAAAACTGTTTTTT.